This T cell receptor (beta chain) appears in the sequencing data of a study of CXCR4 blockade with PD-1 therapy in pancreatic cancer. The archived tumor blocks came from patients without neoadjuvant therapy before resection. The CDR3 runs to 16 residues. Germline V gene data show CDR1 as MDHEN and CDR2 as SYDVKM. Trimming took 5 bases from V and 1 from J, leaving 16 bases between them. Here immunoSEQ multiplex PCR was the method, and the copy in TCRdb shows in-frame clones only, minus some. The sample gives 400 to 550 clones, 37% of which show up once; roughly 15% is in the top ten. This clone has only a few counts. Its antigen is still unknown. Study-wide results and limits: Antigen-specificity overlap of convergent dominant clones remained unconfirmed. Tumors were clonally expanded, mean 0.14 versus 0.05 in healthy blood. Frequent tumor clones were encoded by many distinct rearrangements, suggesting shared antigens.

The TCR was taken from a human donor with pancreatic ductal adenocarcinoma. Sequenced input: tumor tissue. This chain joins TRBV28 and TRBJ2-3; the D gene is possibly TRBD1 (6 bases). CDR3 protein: CASSPRTVLRTDTQYF. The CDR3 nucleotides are TGTGCCAGCAGTCCCCGGACAGTACTACGCACAGATACGCAGTATTTT.